Listed below are T cell receptor beta chains from one sample, sequenced in a study of blood T cell repertoires in COVID-19. TCRdb's copy holds only in-frame clones and misses some; the assay was immunoSEQ multiplex PCR. Of about 430,000 clones listed, 70% to 90% are singletons. Sequencing was performed on peripheral blood. The source of these receptors is a young man with COVID-19, enrolled during active disease. Each CDR3 is given with its conserved first and last residue. D genes are given only for firm matches. The size of a clone is reported for some rows only, either as once, few or many, or as a class for expanded clones.

j_call	v_call	d_call	clone_size	cdr3_nt	cdr3_aa
TRBJ2-5	TRBV7-2	TRBD1	NA	TGTGCCAGCAGCAAAGACAGGGTCAGGGGAGAGACCCAGTACTTC	CASSKDRVRGETQYF
TRBJ1-6	TRBV30	TRBD1	NA	TGTGCCTGGAGTTGGACAGGCAAACCCCTTAAAGTAGATTCACCCCTCCACTTT	CAWSWTGKPLKVDSPLHF
TRBJ1-1	TRBV18	NA	once	TGTGCCAGCTCACCGGCGGGTATGAACACTGAAGCTTTCTTT	CASSPAGMNTEAFF
TRBJ2-7	TRBV6-5	NA	NA	TGTGCCAGCAGCTCACCAGGATTTTACGAGCAGTACTTC	CASSSPGFYEQYF
TRBJ1-5	TRBV11-3	TRBD1	NA	TGTGCCAGCAGCTTACGGGGCGGCCTAGGACAGGGCTCCCAGCCCCAGCATTTT	CASSLRGGLGQGSQPQHF
TRBJ1-2	TRBV5-6	NA	NA	TGTGCCAGCAGCTTGTCGACAGAAGCCTATGGCTACACCTTC	CASSLSTEAYGYTF
TRBJ2-5	TRBV11-2	NA	few	TGTGCCAGCAGCTCCACCCTTACAGGGACCCAGTACTTC	CASSSTLTGTQYF
TRBJ2-1	TRBV19	TRBD2	NA	TGTGCCAGTAAATGGGGCGGGGGGACCTCCTACAATGAGCAGTTCTTC	CASKWGGGTSYNEQFF
TRBJ2-3	TRBV5-1	TRBD1	NA	TGCGCCAGCAGCGGCCCCGGGACAGAGACATATACGCAGTATTTT	CASSGPGTETYTQYF
TRBJ2-1	TRBV19	TRBD1	once	TGTGCCACCAAACGGGAGACAGGGGGTCGCAATGAGCAGTTCTTC	CATKRETGGRNEQFF
TRBJ2-2	TRBV27	NA	NA	TGTGCCAGCAGTTTATATCTGGGCGAAGTCGGCGGGGAGCTGTTTTTT	CASSLYLGEVGGELFF
TRBJ2-5	TRBV23-1	TRBD2	NA	TGCGCCAGCGTCCCCGTGCGGGAGCGCCAAGAGACCCAGTACTTC	CASVPVRERQETQYF
TRBJ1-5	TRBV21-1	NA	NA	TGTGCCAACGACAGGGGCAATCAGCCCCAGCATTTT	CANDRGNQPQHF
TRBJ2-1	TRBV13	TRBD2	NA	TGTGCCAGCAGCGCCCCAGCGGGAGCGGTTAATGAGCAGTTCTTC	CASSAPAGAVNEQFF
TRBJ2-6	TRBV9	NA	NA	TGTGCCAGCAGCGCACGCCGACCGTTAGACAGGCCCACTGAACCTGGGGCCAACGTCCTGACTTTC	CASSARRPLDRPTEPGANVLTF
TRBJ2-1	TRBV9	TRBD2	NA	TGTGCCAGCAGCATTCAGACTAGCGGGGTATACAATGAGCAGTTCTTC	CASSIQTSGVYNEQFF
TRBJ2-5	TRBV25-1	NA	NA	TGTGCCAGCAGTGGGGGCCACCAAGAGACCCAGTACTTC	CASSGGHQETQYF
TRBJ2-1	TRBV19	NA	NA	TGTGCCAGTAGTATAGGGCGGACAACCTACAATGAGCAGTTCTTC	CASSIGRTTYNEQFF
TRBJ2-3	TRBV5-4	TRBD2	NA	TGTGCCAGCAGCAAGGGACTAGCGGGGGGGCTTGACACAGATACGCAGTATTTT	CASSKGLAGGLDTDTQYF
TRBJ2-1	TRBV5-1	TRBD2	NA	TGCGCCAGCGGATCCAGGCGGGGGACCAATGAGCAGTTCTTC	CASGSRRGTNEQFF
TRBJ2-3	TRBV6-5	NA	once	TGTGCCAGCAGTTACCGTAGCACAGATACGCAGTATTTT	CASSYRSTDTQYF
TRBJ2-2	TRBV5-1	TRBD2	NA	TGCGCCAGCAGCTTGGTGGCGGGAGAAGGCACCGGGGAGCTGTTTTTT	CASSLVAGEGTGELFF
TRBJ1-2	TRBV6-5	NA	NA	TGTGCCAGCAGCATGGTCACAGGTCGTAACTATGGCTACACCTTC	CASSMVTGRNYGYTF
TRBJ2-2	TRBV30	TRBD1	once	TGTGCCTGGAGCACCGGGACAGCGAACACCGGGGAGCTGTTTTTT	CAWSTGTANTGELFF
TRBJ1-2	TRBV5-4	NA	NA	TGTGCCAGCAGCTTCTTCCAGGGAGGACCTTATGGCTACACCTTC	CASSFFQGGPYGYTF
TRBJ1-5	TRBV19	NA	once	TGTGCCAGTAGTATCTACAGGGAAGAGATACAGCCCCAGCATTTT	CASSIYREEIQPQHF